The rows below give T cell receptor beta chains drawn from one sample of a study of PD-L1 blockade in urothelial cancer. Generated by immunoSEQ multiplex PCR, the TCRdb table keeps only in-frame clones and is missing some. The table has 65,000 to 85,000 clones, 85% to 95% seen once. Sequences were derived from PBMCs, sampled around atezolizumab (anti-PD-L1) treatment. These TCRs come from a woman aged 80 or older with urothelial cancer. The CDR3 runs from the conserved cysteine through the conserved F or W. Each record gives: V gene, D gene, J gene, clone size, CDR3 length, CDR3 DNA, CDR3 protein. The D gene is left open where the match is weak. Size values are once, few and many counts, or a class for expanded clones, and some rows have none.

TRBV7-9	TRBD1	TRBJ1-4	-	11	TGTGCCAGCAGCTTGGGACAGGGACTGTTTTTT	CASSLGQGLFF
TRBV18	-	TRBJ1-1	-	15	TGTGCCAGCTCACCACCCAGGGGAAGATACACTGAAGCTTTCTTT	CASSPPRGRYTEAFF
TRBV19	TRBD2	TRBJ2-1	-	16	TGTGCCAGTAGTATTTTTAGGCGGGAGGGCCTACTTGAGCAGTTCTTC	CASSIFRREGLLEQFF
TRBV29-1	-	TRBJ2-1	-	14	TGCAGCGTTCTGGACAGTCAGCTTTACAATGAGCAGTTCTTC	CSVLDSQLYNEQFF
TRBV9	TRBD1	TRBJ1-2	-	14	TGTGCCAGCAGCGCGACCGGGACAGATTATGGCTACACCTTC	CASSATGTDYGYTF
TRBV5-6	-	TRBJ2-3	-	14	TGTGCCAGCAGCCCCAGGGGTCGCACAGATACGCAGTATTTT	CASSPRGRTDTQYF
TRBV2	-	TRBJ2-1	-	14	TGTGCCAGCAAGGAGTTGAGCGGCCACAATGAGCAGTTCTTC	CASKELSGHNEQFF
TRBV10-3	TRBD2	TRBJ2-2	-	17	TGTGCCATCAGCCCGGGACTAGCGGGAGTGGTGGCCGGGGAGCTGTTTTTT	CAISPGLAGVVAGELFF
TRBV10-3	TRBD2	TRBJ2-1	-	14	TGTGCCATCAGGGGACTAGCGGGAGAGAATGAGCAGTTCTTC	CAIRGLAGENEQFF
TRBV7-3	TRBD2	TRBJ2-1	-	16	TGTGCCAGCAGCCCCCGAGGGCTAGCGGGAGTCCATGAGCAGTTCTTC	CASSPRGLAGVHEQFF
TRBV11-2	TRBD1	TRBJ2-3	-	15	TGTGCCAGCAGCCCGGGACAGGGGAGGGTAGATACGCAGTATTTT	CASSPGQGRVDTQYF
TRBV7-3	-	TRBJ1-2	once	16	TGTGCCAGCAGCCCGAATCACCCGGGACACAACTATGGCTACACCTTC	CASSPNHPGHNYGYTF
TRBV18	-	TRBJ1-2	-	16	TGTGCCAGCTCACAGAGGACAACCAAACCCGCCTATGGCTACACCTTC	CASSQRTTKPAYGYTF
TRBV4-2	-	TRBJ2-7	-	16	TGTGCCAGCAGCCAAGATTATATGGAGGGATCCTACGAGCAGTACTTC	CASSQDYMEGSYEQYF
TRBV7-9	TRBD1	TRBJ1-4	-	14	TGTGCCAGCAGCACTGGGACAGGGAGTGAAAAACTGTTTTTT	CASSTGTGSEKLFF
TRBV4-2	-	TRBJ2-2	-	15	TGTGCCACCGCCCCAGGCGGGACTAACACCGGGGAGCTGTTTTTT	CATAPGGTNTGELFF
TRBV7-8	TRBD1	TRBJ1-2	-	14	TGTGCCAGCAGCTCAGACAGGGGCAACTATGGCTACACCTTC	CASSSDRGNYGYTF
TRBV27	TRBD1	TRBJ1-2	-	14	TGTGCCAGCAGTACCACAGGGGGAGGGTATGGCTACACCTTC	CASSTTGGGYGYTF
TRBV19	-	TRBJ1-3	-	15	TGTGCCAGTAGTTACTACCGGGTACACGGAAACACCATATATTTT	CASSYYRVHGNTIYF
TRBV6-5	TRBD1	TRBJ1-2	-	14	TGTGCCAGCAGTACGGTGACAGGGAACTATGGCTACACCTTC	CASSTVTGNYGYTF
TRBV15	-	TRBJ1-3	few	13	TGTGCCACCAGCAGTCTAGGTGGAAACACCATATATTTT	CATSSLGGNTIYF
TRBV5-1	-	TRBJ1-1	-	14	TGCGCCAGCAGCCCAGGGGCCATGAACACTGAAGCTTTCTTT	CASSPGAMNTEAFF
TRBV5-4	-	TRBJ2-4	-	15	TGTGCCAGCAGCTTAGGGGCGGAGGCCAAAAACATTCAGTACTTC	CASSLGAEAKNIQYF
TRBV9	-	TRBJ2-5	-	13	TGTGCCAGCAGCGTAGCTCTTCAAGAGACCCAGTACTTC	CASSVALQETQYF
TRBV11-2	TRBD1	TRBJ1-3	-	15	TGTGCCAGCAGCTTAGAGCCGGGACAGGGAAACACCATATATTTT	CASSLEPGQGNTIYF
TRBV29-1	-	TRBJ1-2	-	13	TGCAGCGTGGCCCCAGGGACAAACTATGGCTACACCTTC	CSVAPGTNYGYTF
TRBV7-9	-	TRBJ2-7	-	15	TGTGCCAGCAGCTCGATTGGCAGGGTCGGCTACGAGCAGTACTTC	CASSSIGRVGYEQYF
TRBV9	TRBD2	TRBJ2-3	-	17	TGTGCCAGCAGCCGAAACCAGAAGCGGGGCCCCACAGATACGCAGTATTTT	CASSRNQKRGPTDTQYF
TRBV7-2	TRBD1	TRBJ2-1	-	17	TGTGCCAGCAGCTATTCTACAGGGGGCGGGTCCTACAATGAGCAGTTCTTC	CASSYSTGGGSYNEQFF
TRBV19	TRBD2	TRBJ2-1	once	15	TGTGCCAGTAGTATGGGGACTAGGAGCGGTACTGAGCAGTTCTTC	CASSMGTRSGTEQFF
TRBV9	-	TRBJ2-1	-	15	TGTGCCAGCAGCGCAACCCCGGTCGGGAGTAGGGAGCAGTTCTTC	CASSATPVGSREQFF
TRBV25-1	-	TRBJ2-7	-	15	TGTGCCAGCAGTACGCCGGGACTCGCCTCTAACGAGCAGTACTTC	CASSTPGLASNEQYF
TRBV5-6	-	TRBJ1-2	-	13	TGTGCCAGCAGCTCGGAGGGACGACGAGGCTACACCTTC	CASSSEGRRGYTF
TRBV19	TRBD1	TRBJ2-1	once	16	TGTGCCAGTAGTGCCCCGGGACAACCACAGGGGAATGAGCAGTTCTTC	CASSAPGQPQGNEQFF
TRBV7-9	-	TRBJ1-1	-	13	TGTGCCAGCAGCTTAGTCCCCAGAACTGAAGCTTTCTTT	CASSLVPRTEAFF
TRBV27	TRBD1	TRBJ2-3	-	17	TGTGCCAGCAGTTTGTTCTCCGGGACAGGCGGCACAGATACGCAGTATTTT	CASSLFSGTGGTDTQYF
TRBV6-5	TRBD1	TRBJ1-6	-	14	TGTGCCAGCACCGGACAGGGGAGCAATTCACCCCTCCACTTT	CASTGQGSNSPLHF
TRBV28	TRBD1	TRBJ1-5	-	15	TGTGCCAGCACTCGGACAGGAGGTAGCAATCAGCCCCAGCATTTT	CASTRTGGSNQPQHF
TRBV28	-	TRBJ1-2	-	12	TGTGCCAGCAGTTTATCAGTCTATGGCTACACCTTC	CASSLSVYGYTF
TRBV7-7	-	TRBJ2-7	-	13	TGTGCCAGCAGCTTAGCGGGAGTTAGCGAGCAGTACTTC	CASSLAGVSEQYF
TRBV30	TRBD1	TRBJ2-1	-	15	TGTGCCTGGAGTGAGGGACAGGGGAGGCGGGGGAACCAGTTCTTC	CAWSEGQGRRGNQFF
TRBV9	TRBD1	TRBJ2-1	-	15	TGTGCCAGCACCGAAGGAGGACAGGGGATTAATGAGCAGTTCTTC	CASTEGGQGINEQFF
TRBV5-4	TRBD2	TRBJ2-1	few	17	TGTGCCAGCAGCTGGGGGGCCGGGACTAGCGGCAACAATGAGCAGTTCTTC	CASSWGAGTSGNNEQFF
TRBV30	TRBD2	TRBJ2-2	-	15	TGTGCCTGGAGATTGACTAGCCGAAACACCGGGGAGCTGTTTTTT	CAWRLTSRNTGELFF
TRBV4-2	TRBD2	TRBJ2-1	-	15	TGTGCCAGCAGCCTCGGACTAGCGGGAGTTAATGAGCAGTTCTTC	CASSLGLAGVNEQFF
TRBV5-1	-	TRBJ1-2	-	14	TGCGCCAGCAGCTTGGAAGAGGAGAACTATGGCTACACCTTC	CASSLEEENYGYTF
TRBV27	TRBD1	TRBJ1-2	-	13	TGTGCCAGCAGCCGTTACAGGGGATATGGCTACACCTTC	CASSRYRGYGYTF
TRBV9	-	TRBJ1-2	-	14	TGTGCCAGCAGCTTGGGACACCAGAACTATGGCTACACCTTC	CASSLGHQNYGYTF
TRBV10-3	TRBD2	TRBJ2-2	-	16	TGTGCCATCAGTGGCCCGGGCGGGAGTGGAACCGGGGAGCTGTTTTTT	CAISGPGGSGTGELFF